Below are 7 T cell receptor beta chains sequenced from a single sample in a study of T cell repertoires in cytomegalovirus infection. TCRdb ran MiXCR on the reads and lists one entry per CDR3 protein. This sample carries approximately 290,000 distinct CDR3 sequences, roughly a quarter of them seen once, and the ten largest clones take approximately 15%. Sequences were obtained from PBMCs. Source of these receptors: a human donor in good health (CMV status not recorded). Some clones in this sample may be carry-over from other donors' samples.

CDR3 protein: CASSPGRVSTDTQYF. In DNA, the CDR3 is TGTGCCAGCAGCCCAGGACGGGTTAGCACAGATACGCAGTATTTT. The genes are TRBV28 and TRBJ2-3; D gene ambiguous. This CDR3 has 15 amino acids. Trimming took 6 bases from V and 0 from J, leaving 13 bases between them. Germline CDR1 and CDR2: MDHEN and SYDVKM.

The V gene is TRBV28, the J gene TRBJ2-3; no clear D. Germline CDR1 and CDR2: MDHEN and SYDVKM. This CDR3 is 12 amino acids long. The V end lost 6 bases, the J end lost 4 bases, and 8 bases lay between the germline ends. CDR3 nucleotides: TGTGCCAGCAGCTCTCCCCCAGATACGCAGTATTTT. It translates to CASSSPPDTQYF.

Notes on this clonotype: A read error may be the cause here, since a much bigger clone is one base away. V and J are TRBV4-3 and TRBJ2-1, with 13 nucleotides matching TRBD2. V dropped 5 bases and J dropped 7; count of bases not matched to a gene: 5. Germline CDR1 and CDR2: LGHNA and YSLEER. The CDR3 totals 15 residues. In DNA form, the CDR3 reads TGCGCCAGCAGCTGCAAACTAGCGGGAGGGAATGAGCAGTTCTTC. This translates into CASSCKLAGGNEQFF.

The sample holds a few counts of this clonotype. This chain links TRBV4-3 with TRBJ2-7; perhaps TRBD2 as D (5 bases). The germline V gene encodes CDR1 LGHNA and CDR2 YSLEER. The ends were cut back, 0 bases at V and 5 bases at J, with 20 bases in the middle. The CDR3 loop spans 17 amino acids. The CDR3 DNA reads as TGCGCCAGCAGCCAAGATCTGGGAGTCCCGAGGAGCGACGAGCAGTACTTC. Its translation: CASSQDLGVPRSDEQYF.

In its sample, this clonotype was seen a few times. The V and J genes are TRBV5-1 and TRBJ2-3, with 9 bases that match TRBD2. Per germline, CDR1 SGHRS and CDR2 YFSETQ. This CDR3 comprises 17 residues. The V and J ends lost 3 bases and 1 base, in that order; junction bases with no gene match: 9. CDR3 protein: CASSSPNIAGGTDTQYF. Here the CDR3 DNA reads TGCGCCAGCAGCTCTCCCAACATAGCGGGAGGCACAGATACGCAGTATTTT.

This clonotype was seen at least ten times. The gene calls are TRBV7-8 and TRBJ1-2; the D gene is possibly TRBD1 (5 bases). Trimming shortened V by 5 bases and J by 3 bases, and 13 bases separated the two germline ends. Germline values: CDR1 SGHVS, CDR2 FQNEAQ. This CDR3 has 14 amino acids. The CDR3 is CASSTPGRDYGYTF. The CDR3 nucleotides are TGTGCCAGCAGCACCCCGGGACGGGACTATGGCTACACCTTC. Full variable domain (missing parts from reference TRBV7-8 and TRBJ1-2): GAGVSQSPRYKVAKRGQDVALRCDPISGHVSLFWYQQALGQGPEFLTYFQNEAQLDKSGLPSDRFFAERPEGSVSTLKIQRTQQEDSAVYLCASSTPGRDYGYTFGSGTRLTVV.

The chain combines TRBV7-9 with TRBJ1-2, with TRBD1 identical over 8 bases. This CDR3 is 14 amino acids long. CDR1 is SEHNR, CDR2 FQNEAQ, per germline (reference sequence). The J segment lost 2 bases and the V segment lost 5 bases, leaving 4 bases of the junction unmatched. CDR3 region: CASSDRGENYGYTF. The CDR3, as DNA: TGTGCCAGCAGCGACAGGGGAGAAAACTATGGCTACACCTTC.